This T cell receptor beta chain was captured by sequencing in a study of read filtering for tumor transcriptome and immune sequencing. The germline gives CDR1 SQVTM, CDR2 ANQGSEA. The length of the CDR3 is 11 residues. Molecular barcoded adaptors covering alpha/delta and beta/gamma chains were used on approximately 400 ng RNA. In TCRdb, the reads were re-called with MiXCR into one record per CDR3 protein. The sample records more than 70,000 distinct CDR3 sequences, 20% to 25% being singletons. This clonotype turned up a few times. One end of the junction is discordant with germline, which a read error may explain.

The TCR originated in a donor over 35 with multiple myeloma. Sequencing used a population of CD138-negative cells sorted from bone marrow. The J gene is TRBJ1-2, the V gene TRBV29-1; D is unresolved. CDR3 sequence reads: CSVDRAYGYAF. CDR3 nucleotide sequence: TGCAGCGTTGACCGAGCCTATGGCTACGCCTTC.